The 27 T cell receptor beta chains below were found in one sample sequenced in a study of vaccination and CD4 T cells after COVID-19. The time point is: late sampling 161 to 241 days after vaccination in a few convalescent patients. This sample's treatment: roughly 10-day PBMC culture with coronavirus spike peptide pools or control peptides (ViraFEST assay). The study sequenced cultured CD4+ T cell DNA using the Oncomine TCR Beta short-read assay. TCRdb re-derived calls from the PCR reads in MiXCR, one entry per CDR3 protein. The sample contains 20,000 to 25,000 distinct CDR3 sequences, roughly 43% of which appear only once. For these TCRs, the target antigens are not known. The material was CD4+ T cells from blood, cultured in vitro, obtained about 7 months after SARS-CoV-2 vaccination. The receptors stem from a human donor who had recovered from COVID-19.

V and J are TRBV7-2 and TRBJ2-5, with D unresolved. V lost 1 base and J lost 5, with 8 bases in between. Looked up from germline, CDR1 is SGHTA and CDR2 is FQGNSA. This CDR3 contains 13 residues. Here the CDR3 reads CASSLGAWETQYF. CDR3 sequence (DNA): TGTGCCAGCAGCTTAGGGGCTTGGGAGACCCAGTACTTC. Full variable domain (remainder filled in from reference TRBV7-2 and TRBJ2-5): GAGVSQSPSNKVTEKGKDVELRCDPISGHTALYWYRQSLGQGLEFLIYFQGNSAPDKSGLPSDRFSAERTGGSVSTLTIQRTQQEDSAVYLCASSLGAWETQYFGPGTRLLVL.

In this sample, this clonotype turned up a few times. J is TRBJ2-2 and V is TRBV7-2; 8 bases are a match to TRBD1. The CDR3 is 16 residues long. CDR1 and CDR2 (germline): SGHTA, FQGNSA. The ends lost 2 bases at V and 7 bases at J; junction bases unmatched: 9. The CDR3 nucleotides are TGTGCCAGCAGCTTAACGTTTCAGGGGGCGAACGGGGAGCTGTTTTTT. Protein product: CASSLTFQGANGELFF.

This clonotype was seen a few times. The chain recombines TRBV20-1 with TRBJ2-1; no firm D call. CDR1 is DFQATT and CDR2 is SNEGSKA in the germline V gene (reference sequence). Trimming shortened V by 0 bases and J by 11 bases, and 14 bases separated the two germline ends. The CDR3 loop spans 13 amino acids. The chain's CDR3 is CSARDLIGSKQFF. In DNA, the CDR3 is TGCAGTGCTAGAGATCTTATCGGTAGCAAGCAGTTCTTC.

The CDR3 nucleotides are TGTGCCAGCAGCCAGTCGGCCGCGGAGACCCAGTACTTC. Its translation: CASSQSAAETQYF. J is TRBJ2-5 and V is TRBV28; no clear D gene. This CDR3 is 13 amino acids long. CDR1 is MDHEN and CDR2 is SYDVKM in the germline V gene. V dropped 6 bases and J dropped 5 bases, with 13 bases sitting between them.

This rearrangement joins TRBV28 to TRBJ2-6; D gene ambiguous. The V end lost 6 bases, the J end lost 0 bases, and 6 bases lay between the germline ends. Germline lookup yields CDR1 MDHEN and CDR2 SYDVKM. This CDR3 comprises 14 residues. The CDR3 spells CASRIPSGANVLTF. The CDR3 DNA is TGTGCCAGCAGGATTCCCTCTGGGGCCAACGTCCTGACTTTC.

CDR3 sequence (DNA): TGTGCCAGCAGTTTACAGGGGCCCCCTGAAGCTTTCTTT. This codes for CASSLQGPPEAFF. The V call is TRBV28, the J call TRBJ1-1; a possible D gene is TRBD1 (6 bases). Germline V lookup: CDR1 MDHEN, CDR2 SYDVKM. This CDR3 has 13 amino acids. The V end lost 2 bases, the J end lost 6 bases, and 10 bases lay between the germline ends.

The J gene is TRBJ2-7, the V gene TRBV7-8, with 11 bases aligning to TRBD1. Trimming cost V 2 bases and J 4 bases; bases outside gene matches: 7. This CDR3 region has 16 residues. Germline CDR1 is SGHVS and CDR2 is FQNEAQ. In DNA, the CDR3 is TGTGCCAGCAGCTTACTAACGGGACAGGGGGGTTACGAGCAGTACTTC. Protein sequence: CASSLLTGQGGYEQYF.

The chain carries TRBV7-9 and TRBJ2-7; no clear D gene. This CDR3 contains 14 residues. Trimming removed 4 bases from V and 5 bases from J, with 15 bases in between. The germline gives CDR1 SEHNR, CDR2 FQNEAQ (reference sequence). Here the CDR3 DNA reads TGTGCCAGCAGCTCCTCTATGGGGTTGGACGAGCAGTACTTC. Encoded protein: CASSSSMGLDEQYF.

The rearrangement links TRBV7-9 to TRBJ2-3, with D perhaps TRBD2 (6 bases). The germline V gene has CDR1 SEHNR and CDR2 FQNEAQ (reference sequence). The CDR3 has 17 residues. V lost 1 base and J lost 5, with 19 bases in between. CDR3 DNA sequence: TGTGCCAGCAGCTTAGATCTGGGACTGTCTAAAAAAGATACGCAGTATTTT. This gives the protein CASSLDLGLSKKDTQYF.

This chain links TRBV29-1 with TRBJ2-3, with D possibly being TRBD2 (6 bases). The CDR3 has 16 amino acids. The ends were cut back, 0 bases at V and 0 bases at J, with 13 bases in the middle. Germline assignment: CDR1 SQVTM and CDR2 ANQGSEA. CDR3 in amino acids: CSVEDHSSGSTDTQYF. The CDR3 DNA reads TGCAGCGTTGAAGATCATAGTAGCGGAAGCACAGATACGCAGTATTTT.

The chain recombines TRBV7-9 with TRBJ2-1; D gene unclear. Trimming took off 6 bases at V and 3 bases at J, with 15 bases between the two ends. The CDR3 loop spans 15 amino acids. Looked up from germline, CDR1 is SEHNR and CDR2 is FQNEAQ (reference sequence). CDR3 nucleotides: TGTGCCAGCAGGTCTTCTAAGATGGGCTACAATGAGCAGTTCTTC. Its translation is CASRSSKMGYNEQFF.

This clonotype has more than one count but fewer than ten. The chain is built from TRBV20-1 and TRBJ2-3; 9 bases match TRBD2. The V segment lost 0 bases and the J segment 2 bases; nucleotides outside the gene matches: 6. Germline CDR1 DFQATT, CDR2 SNEGSKA (reference sequence). This CDR3 comprises 16 residues. As DNA, the CDR3 is TGCAGTGCTAGAGACCCAGCGGGAGGCCCCACAGATACGCAGTATTTT. This translates into CSARDPAGGPTDTQYF.

V usage is TRBV19 and J usage is TRBJ2-7; D is perhaps TRBD2 (6 bases). The CDR3 runs to 18 residues. The germline CDR1 and CDR2 sequences are LNHDA and SQIVND (reference sequence). Trimming removed 3 bases at V and 3 bases at J, with 24 bases between. The CDR3 DNA reads as TGTGCCAGTAGTATTTATCGCGGGAACGAAAAGTATAACTACGAGCAGTACTTC. Protein: CASSIYRGNEKYNYEQYF.

This clonotype appeared a few times. This rearrangement joins TRBV7-2 to TRBJ2-7, with 11 bases aligning to TRBD2. This CDR3 has 15 residues. After removal of 4 bases from V and 12 bases from J, the junction contained 14 bases not matched to a gene. Germline CDR1 SGHTA, CDR2 FQGNSA. The CDR3 sequence: CASSSRLAGPLPPYF. CDR3 sequence (DNA): TGTGCCAGCAGCTCTCGACTAGCGGGACCCCTTCCGCCGTACTTC.

The rearrangement links TRBV5-4 to TRBJ2-3; TRBD2 aligns across 12 bases. Germline CDR1 reads SGHNT; CDR2 reads YYREEE (reference sequence). The CDR3 is made up of 15 amino acids. V lost 4 bases, J lost 2 bases, and 2 bases stayed unmatched. CDR3 loop: CASSPSGRDTDTQYF. The CDR3 DNA follows: TGTGCCAGCAGCCCTAGCGGGAGGGACACAGATACGCAGTATTTT.

The chain joins TRBV28 to TRBJ1-1; 7 bases are shared with TRBD1. This CDR3 is built from 16 residues. CDR1 is MDHEN, CDR2 SYDVKM, per germline. The trim removed 5 bases at V and 1 base at J, leaving 10 bases unmatched. The CDR3 DNA reads as TGTGCCAGCAGTGTAAGACCCGGGACAGCGAACACTGAAGCTTTCTTT. This sequence encodes CASSVRPGTANTEAFF.

The V and J genes are TRBV28 and TRBJ1-1; the D is unclear. The V gene's germline CDR1 is MDHEN and CDR2 SYDVKM. The CDR3 spans 13 residues. V was shortened by 3 bases and J by 4 bases, with 9 bases between the two germline ends. CDR3 nucleotides: TGTGCCAGCAGTTTCCGAAGGACCACTGAAGCTTTCTTT. It specifies CASSFRRTTEAFF.

This clonotype was detected only a few times. The V gene is TRBV29-1, the J gene TRBJ1-2; TRBD1 matches at 8 bases. V lost 3 bases, J lost 13 bases, and 13 bases stayed unmatched. CDR3 length: 13 residues. CDR1 is SQVTM, CDR2 ANQGSEA, per germline. CDR3 residues: CSVERTGSRVATF. The CDR3 DNA sequence: TGCAGCGTTGAGAGGACAGGGTCCCGTGTTGCCACCTTC.

This chain connects TRBV7-8 to TRBJ2-7; D gene unclear. V lost 1 base, J lost 3 bases, and 10 bases lay in between. The V gene's germline CDR1 is SGHVS and CDR2 FQNEAQ. The CDR3 has 14 residues. The CDR3 region is CASSLGPADYEQYF. CDR3 sequence (DNA): TGTGCCAGCAGCTTAGGACCGGCGGACTACGAGCAGTACTTC.

V usage is TRBV19 and J usage is TRBJ1-5; TRBD1 aligns across 8 bases. Trimming removed 4 bases from V and 15 bases from J; junction bases left unmatched: 8. Germline lookup yields CDR1 LNHDA and CDR2 SQIVND (reference sequence). There are 12 residues in the CDR3. CDR3 sequence: CASSRETGDRHF. CDR3 sequence (DNA): TGTGCCAGTAGTAGAGAGACAGGGGATCGGCATTTT.

J is TRBJ2-5 and V is TRBV20-1, with 7 bases aligning to TRBD1. The CDR3 contains 14 residues. From germline, CDR1 is DFQATT and CDR2 SNEGSKA (reference sequence). The trim removed 0 bases at V and 9 bases at J, leaving 10 bases unmatched. The CDR3 protein is CSARDSGQAAAQYF. As DNA, the CDR3 is TGCAGTGCTAGAGATAGTGGACAGGCGGCTGCCCAGTACTTC.

This clonotype occurred a few times. The rearrangement joins TRBV28 to TRBJ1-5; no clear D. CDR1 is MDHEN and CDR2 is SYDVKM in the germline V gene. CDR3 length: 12 residues. The V gene lost 2 bases and the J gene lost 6 bases, with 5 bases spanning the gap. This CDR3 is CASSLGAQPQHF. As DNA, the CDR3 is TGTGCCAGCAGTTTAGGAGCTCAGCCCCAGCATTTT. The whole variable domain, remainder taken from reference TRBV28 and TRBJ1-5, is DVKVTQSSRYLVKRTGEKVFLECVQDMDHENMFWYRQDPGLGLRLIYFSYDVKMKEKGDIPEGYSVSREKKERFSLILESASTNQTSMYLCASSLGAQPQHFGDGTRLSIL.

In this sample, this clonotype turned up a few times. This chain links TRBV28 with TRBJ2-7, with 8 bases that match TRBD1. Germline lookup yields CDR1 MDHEN and CDR2 SYDVKM. The ends lost 5 bases at V and 0 bases at J; junction bases unmatched: 6. The CDR3 is 15 residues long. The CDR3 loop is CASSVPGQDSYEQYF. The CDR3 bases are TGTGCCAGCAGTGTACCGGGACAGGACTCCTACGAGCAGTACTTC.

V gene TRBV27 combines with J gene TRBJ2-3; 10 nucleotides line up with TRBD2. CDR3 length: 15 amino acids. Germline trimming cut 5 bases from V and 1 base from J; bases unmatched to any gene: 3. CDR1 MNHEY and CDR2 SMNVEV come from the germline V gene (reference sequence). The CDR3 bases are TGTGCCAGCAGTACAGCGGGAGGGGGCACAGATACGCAGTATTTT. Its translation is CASSTAGGGTDTQYF.

For this clonotype: The germline gene is not matched at one end of the junction; a read error may be the cause. The chain couples TRBV20-1 to TRBJ2-1, with 7 positions matching TRBD1. The CDR3 covers 14 residues. The germline gives CDR1 DFQATT, CDR2 SNEGSKA (reference sequence). The CDR3 DNA sequence: TGCGGTGCCATACAGGGGCCCTCTGTCAATGAGCAGTTCTTC. This encodes CGAIQGPSVNEQFF.

In DNA, the CDR3 is TGCAGTGCTAGCCAGCGGGAGGCTAGCTCCTACAATGAGCAGTTCTTC. Translation gives CSASQREASSYNEQFF. This chain joins TRBV20-1 and TRBJ2-1; TRBD2 matches at 9 bases. Germline values: CDR1 DFQATT, CDR2 SNEGSKA (reference sequence). Losses at the gene ends were 3 bases for V and 0 bases for J; bases not matched to a gene: 6. This CDR3 is 16 amino acids long.

This clonotype was picked up a small number of times. This chain connects TRBV28 to TRBJ1-6, with TRBD1 as a possible D gene (6 bases). The germline V and J ends were trimmed by 5 bases and 7 bases, with 15 bases remaining between them. Germline CDR1 and CDR2: MDHEN and SYDVKM. The CDR3 totals 15 residues. The CDR3 nucleotides are TGTGCCAGCAGTGTCCGGACAGTCGGCAATTCACCCCTCCACTTT. This codes for CASSVRTVGNSPLHF.